This TCR beta chain appears in the sequencing data of a study of beta chain features in type 1 diabetes. Study-wide results and limits: Shortening that was moderate but significant affected the TCRB CDR3s of Type 1 diabetes patients in all four CD4+ subsets. The analysis here could not establish whether HLA type shapes TCRB rearrangement. Lower insertion and higher deletion counts appeared at VDJ junctions in type 1 diabetes patients.

Every isolated RNA sample was fully reverse transcribed, so sequencing captured expressed TCRB transcripts. Naive, central memory and regulatory T cell samples averaged about 3.57 million reads. Sequencing used immunoSEQ multiplex PCR; TCRdb keeps in-frame clones, though not all of them. The profile covers around 160,000 clones, with around 51% appearing a single time and roughly 0.4% taken by the ten largest. This clone was counted once. Antigen specificity is unknown. The CDR3 has 12 amino acids. V lost 4 bases, J lost 3 bases, and 7 bases lay in between. The germline gives CDR1 SGDLS, CDR2 YYNGEE. The sample consisted of Tregs from blood. The rearrangement links TRBV9 to TRBJ1-1; no clear D. The receptor comes from a man aged 18 to 29 in good health. CDR3 region: CASSSQDTEAFF. In DNA, the CDR3 is TGTGCCAGCAGCTCCCAGGACACTGAAGCTTTCTTT.